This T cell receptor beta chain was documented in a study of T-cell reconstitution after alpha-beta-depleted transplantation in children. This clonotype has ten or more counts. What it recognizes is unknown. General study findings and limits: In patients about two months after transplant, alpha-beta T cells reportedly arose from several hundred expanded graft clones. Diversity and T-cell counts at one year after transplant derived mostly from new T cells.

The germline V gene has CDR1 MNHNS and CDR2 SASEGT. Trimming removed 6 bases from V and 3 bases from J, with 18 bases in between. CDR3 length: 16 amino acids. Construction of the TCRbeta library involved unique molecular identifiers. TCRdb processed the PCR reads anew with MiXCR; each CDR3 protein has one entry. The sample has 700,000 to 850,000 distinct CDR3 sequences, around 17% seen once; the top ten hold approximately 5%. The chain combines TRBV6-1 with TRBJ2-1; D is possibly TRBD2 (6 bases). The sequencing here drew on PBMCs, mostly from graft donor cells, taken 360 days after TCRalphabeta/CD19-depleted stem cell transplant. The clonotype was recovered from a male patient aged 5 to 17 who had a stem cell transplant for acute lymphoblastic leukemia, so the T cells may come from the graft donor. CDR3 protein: CASSSFTVADYNEQFF. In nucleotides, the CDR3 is TGTGCCAGCAGCTCCTTTACGGTAGCGGACTACAATGAGCAGTTCTTC.